The rows below give T cell receptor beta chains drawn from one sample of a study of blood T cell repertoires in COVID-19. Profiling relied on immunoSEQ multiplex PCR, and the TCRdb table lists in-frame clones only, not all of them. This sample carries approximately 200,000 clones, about 81% of them seen once, and the ten largest clones take 3.2%. The sequenced material came from PBMCs or T cells enriched from blood (not recorded which). The receptors were sampled from a woman in her thirties who had recovered from COVID-19. The CDR3 runs from the conserved cysteine through the conserved F or W. Each record gives: J gene, V gene, D gene, clone size, CDR3 protein, CDR3 DNA. D genes are given only for firm matches. The size entry is marked missing in some rows and otherwise reads once, few, many or a size class.

J: TRBJ2-5
V: TRBV11-2
D: -
size: -
CDR3: CASSLTRGAGTQYF
DNA: TGTGCCAGCAGCTTAACCCGCGGAGCGGGGACCCAGTACTTC

J: TRBJ1-5
V: TRBV6-5
D: -
size: few
CDR3: CASSYQKQGTPQHF
DNA: TGTGCCAGCAGTTACCAGAAACAGGGAACGCCCCAGCATTTT

J: TRBJ1-6
V: TRBV14
D: -
size: few
CDR3: CASSLMNSPLHF
DNA: TGTGCCAGCAGCCTAATGAATTCACCCCTCCACTTT

J: TRBJ1-2
V: TRBV28
D: TRBD1
size: -
CDR3: CASSFQQWDSYGYTF
DNA: TGTGCCAGCAGTTTTCAGCAATGGGACAGCTATGGCTACACCTTC

J: TRBJ1-4
V: TRBV19
D: -
size: -
CDR3: CATGIREVATNEKLFF
DNA: TGTGCCACCGGGATTCGTGAAGTCGCAACTAATGAAAAACTGTTTTTT

J: TRBJ2-5
V: TRBV7-8
D: TRBD1
size: -
CDR3: CASSLEGASKETQYF
DNA: TGTGCCAGCAGCTTAGAGGGGGCGTCAAAAGAGACCCAGTACTTC

J: TRBJ1-2
V: TRBV7-8
D: -
size: -
CDR3: CASSLSGQGYASYGYTF
DNA: TGTGCCAGCAGCTTAAGTGGGCAGGGCTACGCCTCTTATGGCTACACCTTC

J: TRBJ1-5
V: TRBV6-1
D: -
size: -
CDR3: CASSEVGGYNQPQHF
DNA: TGTGCCAGCAGTGAAGTGGGGGGTTATAATCAGCCCCAGCATTTT

J: TRBJ2-1
V: TRBV5-1
D: TRBD1
size: once
CDR3: CASSQPEGGTGFYNEQFF
DNA: TGCGCCAGCAGCCAACCGGAAGGGGGGACAGGGTTTTACAATGAGCAGTTCTTC

J: TRBJ2-1
V: TRBV27
D: TRBD2
size: -
CDR3: CATGRVGSNEQFF
DNA: TGTGCCACCGGGAGGGTGGGCAGCAATGAGCAGTTCTTC

J: TRBJ1-1
V: TRBV6-1
D: -
size: -
CDR3: CASSERGAYTEAFF
DNA: TGTGCCAGCAGTGAACGGGGGGCCTACACTGAAGCTTTCTTT

J: TRBJ2-1
V: TRBV20-1
D: -
size: once
CDR3: CSARGLDLQFF
DNA: TGCAGTGCTAGAGGCTTGGACTTACAGTTCTTC

J: TRBJ1-6
V: TRBV28
D: -
size: few
CDR3: CASSLPGLSSPLHF
DNA: TGTGCCAGCAGTCTACCAGGGTTAAGTTCACCCCTCCACTTT

J: TRBJ2-1
V: TRBV24-1
D: TRBD1
size: -
CDR3: CATSDSGTGDYNEQFF
DNA: TGTGCCACCAGTGATTCCGGGACAGGGGACTACAATGAGCAGTTCTTC

J: TRBJ2-3
V: TRBV5-1
D: TRBD1
size: -
CDR3: CASSRQGATDTQYF
DNA: TGCGCCAGCAGTCGGCAGGGGGCAACAGATACGCAGTATTTT

J: TRBJ1-2
V: TRBV10-3
D: -
size: -
CDR3: CAILASGGSLGGYTF
DNA: TGTGCCATCTTGGCGAGCGGGGGTTCCCTCGGCGGCTACACCTTC

J: TRBJ2-3
V: TRBV9
D: -
size: once
CDR3: CASSVAVSWSTDTQYF
DNA: TGTGCCAGCAGCGTAGCGGTGAGCTGGAGCACAGATACGCAGTATTTT

J: TRBJ2-1
V: TRBV24-1
D: TRBD1
size: -
CDR3: CATNEGGTGGYNEQFF
DNA: TGTGCCACCAACGAAGGAGGGACAGGGGGCTACAATGAGCAGTTCTTC

J: TRBJ1-2
V: TRBV9
D: TRBD1
size: -
CDR3: CASSGTGGAYGYTF
DNA: TGTGCCAGCAGCGGGACAGGGGGCGCATATGGCTACACCTTC

J: TRBJ2-1
V: TRBV5-1
D: TRBD2
size: -
CDR3: CASSLGGTTHNEQFF
DNA: TGCGCCAGCAGCTTGGGAGGGACTACCCACAATGAGCAGTTCTTC

J: TRBJ2-7
V: TRBV7-6
D: -
size: -
CDR3: CASSPQPPFGGAGSYEQYF
DNA: TGTGCCAGCAGCCCCCAGCCGCCTTTTGGCGGGGCGGGCTCCTACGAGCAGTACTTC

J: TRBJ2-2
V: TRBV7-9
D: TRBD2
size: -
CDR3: CASSLHGLAGETGELFF
DNA: TGTGCCAGCAGCTTACATGGACTAGCGGGGGAGACCGGGGAGCTGTTTTTT

J: TRBJ2-2
V: TRBV18
D: -
size: -
CDR3: CASSPLRQGLNTGELFF
DNA: TGTGCCAGCTCACCCCTGAGACAAGGCCTGAACACCGGGGAGCTGTTTTTT

J: TRBJ2-7
V: TRBV7-2
D: TRBD1
size: -
CDR3: CASSLDGTASSYEQYF
DNA: TGTGCCAGCAGCTTGGACGGGACAGCCAGCTCCTACGAGCAGTACTTC

J: TRBJ2-2
V: TRBV3-1/TRBV3-2
D: TRBD2
size: -
CDR3: CASSQVISGGASTGELFF
DNA: TGTGCCAGCAGCCAAGTCATCAGCGGGGGCGCGAGCACCGGGGAGCTGTTTTTT

J: TRBJ2-1
V: TRBV27
D: TRBD2
size: few
CDR3: CASSSGLAAYNEQFF
DNA: TGTGCCAGCAGTTCCGGGCTAGCGGCCTACAATGAGCAGTTCTTC

J: TRBJ1-5
V: TRBV11-3
D: -
size: -
CDR3: CASSARTSHVQPQHF
DNA: TGTGCCAGCAGCGCCCGGACATCCCATGTTCAGCCCCAGCATTTT

J: TRBJ1-2
V: TRBV28
D: TRBD1
size: -
CDR3: CASSIQGANYGYTF
DNA: TGTGCCAGCAGCATTCAGGGGGCTAACTATGGCTACACCTTC

J: TRBJ2-1
V: TRBV9
D: TRBD2
size: -
CDR3: CASSPGLAASYNEQFF
DNA: TGTGCCAGCAGCCCAGGACTAGCGGCCTCCTACAATGAGCAGTTCTTC

J: TRBJ1-5
V: TRBV18
D: -
size: few
CDR3: CASSPPDTHNQPQHF
DNA: TGTGCCAGCTCACCACCGGACACCCACAATCAGCCCCAGCATTTT

J: TRBJ1-4
V: TRBV27
D: -
size: -
CDR3: CASSLSQANEKLFF
DNA: TGTGCCAGCAGTTTATCACAAGCTAATGAAAAACTGTTTTTT

J: TRBJ2-7
V: TRBV4-2
D: -
size: -
CDR3: CASSQRTVYEQYF
DNA: TGTGCCAGCAGCCAGAGGACAGTTTACGAGCAGTACTTC

J: TRBJ1-6
V: TRBV6-5
D: -
size: -
CDR3: CASSYFQGGNSPLHF
DNA: TGTGCCAGCAGTTACTTCCAGGGCGGTAATTCACCCCTCCACTTT

J: TRBJ1-5
V: TRBV6-5
D: -
size: once
CDR3: CASTNYEAQHF
DNA: TGTGCCAGCACAAACTATGAGGCCCAGCATTTT

J: TRBJ1-2
V: TRBV12-3/TRBV12-4
D: -
size: -
CDR3: CASTHYLGGGYTF
DNA: TGTGCCAGCACTCATTACTTGGGGGGAGGCTACACCTTC

J: TRBJ2-1
V: TRBV6-5
D: TRBD2
size: -
CDR3: CASGLAGGPGNEQFF
DNA: TGTGCCAGCGGCCTAGCGGGGGGGCCTGGGAATGAGCAGTTCTTC

J: TRBJ1-5
V: TRBV7-2
D: -
size: -
CDR3: CASSSPGFYQPQHF
DNA: TGTGCCAGCAGCTCTCCAGGGTTTTATCAGCCCCAGCATTTT

J: TRBJ1-5
V: TRBV6-5
D: -
size: -
CDR3: CASSSGAVGNQPQHF
DNA: TGTGCCAGCAGTTCAGGGGCGGTGGGGAATCAGCCCCAGCATTTT

J: TRBJ2-3
V: TRBV5-1
D: TRBD2
size: -
CDR3: CASSSGGITDTQYF
DNA: TGCGCCAGCAGCTCGGGGGGGATCACAGATACGCAGTATTTT

J: TRBJ1-2
V: TRBV6-5
D: TRBD1
size: -
CDR3: CASSSRTGVYGYTF
DNA: TGTGCCAGCAGTTCCCGAACAGGGGTTTATGGCTACACCTTC

J: TRBJ2-5
V: TRBV29-1
D: TRBD2
size: -
CDR3: CSPTLAGRLWETQYF
DNA: TGCAGCCCTACACTAGCGGGAAGACTCTGGGAGACCCAGTACTTC

J: TRBJ1-2
V: TRBV5-1
D: -
size: -
CDR3: CASSLVDSGYGYTF
DNA: TGCGCCAGCAGCTTGGTGGACAGCGGATATGGCTACACCTTC

J: TRBJ2-7
V: TRBV9
D: TRBD2
size: -
CDR3: CASSIGLAGVEQYF
DNA: TGTGCCAGCAGCATCGGACTAGCGGGAGTTGAGCAGTACTTC

J: TRBJ2-3
V: TRBV7-7
D: -
size: -
CDR3: CASSSQAGAGTDTQYF
DNA: TGTGCTAGCAGCTCCCAAGCAGGGGCGGGCACAGATACGCAGTATTTT

J: TRBJ1-1
V: TRBV7-9
D: -
size: -
CDR3: CASSVGVGEWNTEAFF
DNA: TGTGCCAGCAGCGTAGGGGTCGGGGAGTGGAACACTGAAGCTTTCTTT

J: TRBJ1-2
V: TRBV7-3
D: TRBD1
size: once
CDR3: CASSLWGTGDGYTF
DNA: TGTGCCAGCAGCTTATGGGGAACAGGGGATGGCTACACCTTC

J: TRBJ2-2
V: TRBV7-3
D: -
size: many
CDR3: CASSLGGRGTGELFF
DNA: TGTGCCAGCAGCTTAGGGGGACGGGGGACCGGGGAGCTGTTTTTT

J: TRBJ1-2
V: TRBV28
D: -
size: -
CDR3: CASSFQAGRRGGYTF
DNA: TGTGCCAGCAGTTTTCAGGCAGGCCGAAGGGGTGGCTACACCTTC

J: TRBJ1-2
V: TRBV24-1
D: TRBD1
size: -
CDR3: CATSDWGQGTGYTF
DNA: TGTGCCACCAGTGATTGGGGACAGGGGACTGGCTACACCTTC

J: TRBJ2-5
V: TRBV2
D: TRBD2
size: -
CDR3: CASQGLAGPGTQYF
DNA: TGTGCCAGCCAAGGACTAGCGGGGCCAGGGACCCAGTACTTC

J: TRBJ1-6
V: TRBV7-8
D: -
size: -
CDR3: CASSPGQYNSPLHF
DNA: TGTGCCAGCAGCCCTGGACAGTATAATTCACCCCTCCACTTT

J: TRBJ2-7
V: TRBV28
D: -
size: -
CDR3: CASSPRQAYSYEQYF
DNA: TGTGCCAGCAGTCCCCGACAGGCGTATTCCTACGAGCAGTACTTC

J: TRBJ2-5
V: TRBV2
D: TRBD1
size: -
CDR3: CASDRGLSGETQYF
DNA: TGTGCCAGCGACAGGGGGCTAAGTGGGGAGACCCAGTACTTC